This T cell receptor beta chain was captured by sequencing in a study of vaccination effects on CD4 cells after COVID-19. TCRdb keeps only in-frame clones here, not all; method: immunoSEQ multiplex PCR. This table has 20,000 to 30,000 clones, about 80% appearing once. The CDR3 contains 11 residues. V was shortened by 5 bases and J by 9 bases, with 9 bases between the two germline ends. Comment on this clone: Its matching antigen is unknown.

After expansion with viral peptide pools in the ViraFEST assay, antigen-specific CD4+ T cells were sequenced. The culture ran for approximately 11 days before CD4+ T cells were isolated. Two doses of either BNT162b2 or mRNA-1273 were given to each participant. The sequence came from a human donor who received a COVID-19 vaccine. Some clones in this sample may be carry-over from other donors' samples. Source: CD4+ T cells from PBMCs cultured with SARS-CoV-2 spike peptides, taken after COVID-19 vaccination. The chain employs TRBV12-3 or TRBV12-4 and TRBJ2-3; D remains ambiguous. The CDR3 here is CASSPLETQYF. For the CDR3, the DNA is TGTGCCAGCAGTCCCCTGGAAACGCAGTATTTT.